This T cell receptor (beta chain) emerged from a study of cytomegalovirus exposure and HLA in healthy donors. Overall study findings and caveats: Rare TCR sequences dominated, though some public TCRs recurred in many donors. Cytomegalovirus-associated TCR beta chains were listed, numbering 150 to 200. According to reports, the classifier identified cytomegalovirus status with high specificity and sensitivity. Within the 120 or so validation repertoires, first-cohort TCR clusters tended to co-occur, according to a later analysis.

To note about this clone: Its antigen is unknown.

Clones were read by immunoSEQ multiplex PCR, and TCRdb kept only the in-frame ones, dropping some. The table shows around 150,000 clones, with under 90% occurring only once. Germline-derived CDR1 and CDR2 are ENHRY and SYGVKD. Between the trimmed V and J ends, which lost 3 bases and 1 base, there was a span of 9 bases. The CDR3 is made up of 14 amino acids. This receptor was identified in a young man in good health and CMV-seropositive. The chain couples TRBV10-3 to TRBJ2-5, with a tentative D call TRBD2 (6 bases). Sample: PBMCs. CDR3 residues: CAISEGDFQETQYF. CDR3 nucleotides: TGTGCCATCAGTGAAGGGGACTTCCAAGAGACCCAGTACTTC.